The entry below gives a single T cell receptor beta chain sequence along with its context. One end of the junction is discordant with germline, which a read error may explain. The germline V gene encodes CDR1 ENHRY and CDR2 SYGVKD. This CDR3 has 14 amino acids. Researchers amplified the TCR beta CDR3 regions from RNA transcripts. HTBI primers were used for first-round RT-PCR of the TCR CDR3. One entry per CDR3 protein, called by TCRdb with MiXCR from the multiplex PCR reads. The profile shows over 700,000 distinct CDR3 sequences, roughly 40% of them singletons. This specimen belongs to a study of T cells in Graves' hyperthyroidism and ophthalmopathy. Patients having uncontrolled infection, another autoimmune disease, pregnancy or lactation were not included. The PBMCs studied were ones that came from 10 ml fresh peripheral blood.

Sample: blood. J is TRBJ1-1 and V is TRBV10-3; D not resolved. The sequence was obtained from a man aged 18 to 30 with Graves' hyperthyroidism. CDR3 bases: TGTGCCAGCAGTTTGCGGAACATGAACACTGAAGCTTTCTTT. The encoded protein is CASSLRNMNTEAFF.